The TCR gamma chain described here comes from a study of gammadelta T cells in human blood. The CDR3 length is 12 residues. The V gene end was trimmed by 1 base and the J gene end by 7 bases; junction bases not matched to a gene: 0. The V gene's germline CDR1 is VENAVY and CDR2 YDSYNSRV. This clone has only a few counts. TCRdb reanalysed the RT-PCR reads via CATT. The sample holds 140 or so gamma-chain clones; 35% to 40% are singletons and the top ten take about 64%. The TCR originated in a newborn. The sequenced sample was Vgamma9Vdelta2 gamma-delta T cells from cord blood. The chain is built from TRGV8 and TRGJP1. CDR3 residues: CATWDSGWFKIF. The CDR3, as DNA: TGTGCCACCTGGGATAGTGGTTGGTTCAAGATATTT.